These 16 T cell receptor beta chains were sequenced from one sample in a study of human T cells and chemical hapten exposure. Specified time point: patch test 1, 2 weeks after DPC sensitization. The treatment is: therapeutic diphenylcyclopropenone sensitization with weekly scalp DPC. One entry per CDR3 protein results from TCRdb running MiXCR on the RACE reads. Of about 340,000 distinct CDR3 sequences in the sample, roughly 6.9% were seen once. The source was whole blood, collected in connection with sensitization to the hapten diphenylcyclopropenone (DPC). These receptors were taken from a woman aged 18-35 years with alopecia areata. Some clones in this sample may be carry-over from other donors' samples.

The V call is TRBV7-3, the J call TRBJ2-6; D remains unclear. Germline CDR1 SGHTA, CDR2 FQGTGA. The CDR3 consists of 19 residues. V dropped 2 bases and J dropped 0 bases, with 17 bases sitting between them. The CDR3 DNA follows: TGTGCCAGCAGCTTAGGCGTACCAGGCCTCTACTCTGGGGCCAACGTCCTGACTTTC. Its translation is CASSLGVPGLYSGANVLTF.

The chain joins TRBV14 to TRBJ2-1; D perhaps matches TRBD2 (6 bases). Germline assignment: CDR1 SGHDN and CDR2 FVKESK. V lost 3 bases to trimming and J lost 1 base, with 16 bases between them. This CDR3 has 17 amino acids. This CDR3 reads CASSQWGTPSSYNEQFF. DNA for the CDR3: TGTGCCAGCAGCCAGTGGGGGACTCCGTCTTCCTACAATGAGCAGTTCTTC.

The J gene is TRBJ1-6, the V gene TRBV20-1, with a possible D match to TRBD1 (6 bases). The CDR3 length is 16 residues. In germline, CDR1 is DFQATT, CDR2 SNEGSKA (reference sequence). V gave up 6 bases and J gave up 9 bases, with 24 bases separating them. CDR3 in amino acids: CSARSGGWSKISPLHF. The CDR3 nucleotides read TGCAGTGCCCGGTCGGGGGGCTGGAGCAAAATTTCACCCCTCCACTTT.

This clonotype was seen at least ten times. The V and J genes are TRBV29-1 and TRBJ2-2, with 10 nucleotides matching TRBD2. The CDR3 length is 14 residues. Germline CDR1 is SQVTM and CDR2 is ANQGSEA. With V trimmed by 7 bases and J by 1 base, 3 bases remained unmatched. CDR3: CSARLAGNTGELFF. The CDR3 DNA reads TGCAGCGCTCGACTAGCGGGGAACACCGGGGAGCTGTTTTTT.

This clonotype was detected only a few times. The chain couples TRBV20-1 to TRBJ2-7; 8 bases are a match to TRBD2. Losses at the gene ends were 6 bases for V and 5 bases for J; bases not matched to a gene: 12. Germline CDR1 and CDR2: DFQATT and SNEGSKA (reference sequence). The CDR3 length is 14 residues. The CDR3 nucleotides read TGCAGTGCCGTCCTCTCGGGGGGGGGCGACGAGCAGTACTTC. It yields the protein CSAVLSGGGDEQYF.

This sequence joins TRBV12-3 or TRBV12-4 and TRBJ1-2, with D unclear. Trimming removed 0 bases at V and 0 bases at J, with 17 bases between. This CDR3 is 18 amino acids long. CDR3 DNA sequence: TGTGCCAGCAGTTTAGCGTCCCAGACATTTTCGGCTAACTATGGCTACACCTTC. Protein sequence: CASSLASQTFSANYGYTF.

This clonotype was observed at least ten times. V usage is TRBV7-9 and J usage is TRBJ1-1; D possibly corresponds to TRBD1 (5 bases). V shed 1 base and J shed 2 bases, with 8 bases lying between them. The length of the CDR3 is 14 residues. The germline gives CDR1 SEHNR, CDR2 FQNEAQ (reference sequence). The CDR3 is CASSLGRVNTEAFF. The DNA of the CDR3 is TGTGCCAGCAGCTTAGGCAGGGTTAACACTGAAGCTTTCTTT.

This clonotype was detected ten times or more. This chain connects TRBV10-2 to TRBJ2-1, with D unresolved. The CDR3 runs to 13 residues. The V end was cut by 0 bases, the J end by 10 bases, with 10 bases between. Germline assignment: CDR1 WSHSY and CDR2 SAAADI. The DNA of the CDR3 is TGCGCCAGCAGTGAGTCGCCGCAGACAGAGCAGTTCTTC. Its translation: CASSESPQTEQFF.

This clonotype was detected only a few times. The chain carries TRBV4-3 and TRBJ1-1; 8 nucleotides match TRBD1. Trimming took 0 bases from V and 11 from J; bases not matched to a gene: 5. Germline CDR1 LGHNA, CDR2 YSLEER. This CDR3 is built from 13 residues. This CDR3 is CASSQEGGDRAFF. The CDR3 DNA sequence: TGCGCCAGCAGCCAAGAAGGAGGGGACAGGGCTTTCTTT.

The table lists this clonotype with a few counts. V usage is TRBV12-3 or TRBV12-4 and J usage is TRBJ2-7, with D unclear. The CDR3 sequence is 12 residues long. V shed 4 bases and J shed 7 bases, with 11 bases lying between them. CDR3 residues: CASSSPPGEQYF. Written as DNA, the CDR3 is TGTGCCAGCAGTTCTCCCCCCGGGGAGCAGTACTTC.

The rearrangement uses TRBV7-2 and TRBJ2-3; TRBD2 matches at 10 bases. J lost 3 bases, V lost 5 bases, and 5 bases had no gene match. CDR1 is SGHTA, CDR2 FQGNSA, per germline. This CDR3 is 15 amino acids long. The CDR3 coding sequence is TGTGCCAGCAGCCCAGGGGGACTAGCGACAGATACGCAGTATTTT. Translating it yields CASSPGGLATDTQYF.

This clonotype occurred a few times. V usage is TRBV19 and J usage is TRBJ2-1; 10 nucleotides align to TRBD2. The V gene end was trimmed by 7 bases and the J gene end by 8 bases; junction bases not matched to a gene: 11. The germline CDR1 and CDR2 sequences are LNHDA and SQIVND (reference sequence). The CDR3 covers 15 residues. CDR3 DNA: TGTGCCAGTACTCTGGGGCTAGCGGGGGAGTATGAGCAGTTCTTC. Residues: CASTLGLAGEYEQFF. Full variable domain (remainder filled in from reference TRBV19 and TRBJ2-1): DGGITQSPKYLFRKEGQNVTLSCEQNLNHDAMYWYRQDPGQGLRLIYYSQIVNDFQKGDIAEGYSVSREKKESFPLTVTSAQKNPTAFYLCASTLGLAGEYEQFFGPGTRLTVL.

This clonotype came up a few times. The V call is TRBV5-1, the J call TRBJ2-3, with a possible D match to TRBD1 (5 bases). V gave up 4 bases and J gave up 4 bases, with 16 bases separating them. The CDR3 runs 15 residues. Germline loops: CDR1 SGHRS, CDR2 YFSETQ. The CDR3 sequence: CASSIQGSRADTQYF. The CDR3 nucleotides read TGCGCCAGCAGCATCCAGGGTTCACGAGCAGATACGCAGTATTTT.

There are a few counts of this clonotype. The V call is TRBV7-3, the J call TRBJ2-3; 7 nucleotides agree with TRBD2. Germline trimming cut 3 bases from V and 1 base from J; bases unmatched to any gene: 4. This CDR3 is 15 amino acids long. Looked up from germline, CDR1 is SGHTA and CDR2 is FQGTGA. DNA for the CDR3: TGTGCCAGCAGCTTTGGACGGGGGGGCACAGATACGCAGTATTTT. Protein product: CASSFGRGGTDTQYF.

This clonotype was observed many times. This sequence joins TRBV9 and TRBJ2-3; D possibly corresponds to TRBD1 (5 bases). The V and J ends lost 0 bases and 8 bases respectively, with 16 bases between them. Germline values: CDR1 SGDLS, CDR2 YYNGEE. The CDR3 contains 15 residues. The CDR3 DNA is TGTGCCAGCAGCGTAGAAGGGCCGCCAGGGCGTACGCAGTATTTT. Protein: CASSVEGPPGRTQYF. The full variable domain, rest sourced from reference TRBV9 and TRBJ2-3, is DSGVTQTPKHLITATGQRVTLRCSPRSGDLSVYWYQQSLDQGLQFLIQYYNGEERAKGNILERFSAQQFPDLHSELNLSSLELGDSALYFCASSVEGPPGRTQYFGPGTRLTVL.

The chain has TRBV27 and TRBJ2-1; D not certain. Per germline, CDR1 MNHEY and CDR2 SMNVEV (reference sequence). The CDR3 is made up of 15 amino acids. Trimming removed 0 bases at V and 9 bases at J, with 15 bases between. CDR3 nucleotide sequence: TGTGCCAGCAGTTTATCGGGTGAACTAATTCCTGAGCAGTTCTTC. Its translation is CASSLSGELIPEQFF.